This TCR beta chain was identified during a study of T cell responses to AZD1222 COVID-19 vaccine (dated by TCRdb to about 2021). Regarding the research as a whole: TCR sequencing was performed for about 250 trial participants, of whom 200 to 210 were given two doses of AZD1222 and approximately 26 were given two doses of MenACWY control vaccine. Trial participants were enrolled by age into 18-55, 56-69 and 70-plus year subgroups, with roughly 150, 30 and 60 TCR-sequenced participants respectively.

The CDR3 regions of human TCRbeta chains were analyzed by immunosequencing. The paper's processing steps were these. Repertoire TCRs were matched against a reference library of SARS-CoV-2-specific TCRs generated with the MIRA antigen-specificity platform. Breadth was defined as the fraction of unique TCRs that were SARS-CoV-2-associated. Depth was defined as the fraction of total T cells that were SARS-CoV-2-associated. Using the MIRA data, every spike-specific TCR was mapped to the spike region that the TCR reacted to and assigned to either a CD4 or a CD8 class. Log10-transformed breadth and depth values were compared by one-way ANOVA with Sidak's multiple comparisons tests. TCRdb carries this immuneACCESS record with in-frame sequences only. Its versions omit some clonotypes, under half of them owing to an unresolved V gene in the studies checked, with the rest unexplained. D and trimming were read from the DNA, whereas the V and J calls and clone size are those reported in that table. The sample's table covers about 140,000 clones. About 2% of the sample belongs to the ten largest clones.

In regard to this clone: The specificity of this receptor is unknown.

Explained via the paper, the time point label denotes: baseline before first vaccination. Samples from vaccinated people were obtained from the UK trials COV001 and COV002, which included a single-blind randomized controlled phase 2/3 trial of AZD1222 (ChAdOx1 nCoV-19) in healthy adults. For TCRbeta chain sequencing, PBMC samples from trial participants were taken at day 0 and at day 28 after the second dose. General study outcomes and caveats: The whole spike protein was spanned by vaccine-associated CD4 TCRs, and dominant responses were seen in regions 160-218 and 743-854. Because no day 14 peak-response samples were available, repertoires were characterized only after the peak T cell response. The 56-69-year group was small, and its depth increase did not reach significance, likely because of low power. After two AZD1222 doses, spike-specific TCR breadth and depth were significantly higher than at day 0 and than in MenACWY recipients. Most participants were white British and females outnumbered males, and the authors suggested that clonal diversity may have been underestimated. Reportedly, close to half of the unique spike-specific TCRs recognized epitopes lying outside the regions that are mutated in the B.1.351 and B.1.1.7 variants. Conclusions about previously exposed vaccinees are limited because only five to seven AZD1222 recipients were SARS-CoV-2 seropositive at baseline.

Including the terminal cysteine and phenylalanine, the CDR3 comprises 16 residues. The kept DNA is CDR3 alone, 48 bases in frame from the first base. The germline V gene specifies SGHTA as CDR1 and FQGNSA as CDR2. V lost 4 bases and J lost 2 bases, and the count of bases not matched to a germline gene is 3. Material for sequencing was peripheral blood. This sequence was found in an adult in good health. The rearranged segments are TRBV7-2 and TRBJ2-3; 13 nucleotides in the junction match TRBD2. The sequence in DNA is TGTGCCAGCAGCTCGACTAGCGGGGGGAACACAGATACGCAGTATTTT. Translated, this gives CASSSTSGGNTDTQYF.